The clone carrying this T cell receptor (beta chain) was seen many times. This sample was included in a study of early T cells in non-severe SARS-CoV-2 infection. The CDR3 has 15 residues. V was clipped by 6 bases and J by 10 bases; unmatched bases: 14. Using its own MiXCR run on the 5' RACE reads, TCRdb lists one record per CDR3 protein. The sample shows about 84,000 distinct CDR3 sequences, about 12% of them seen only once. The rearrangement joins TRBV12-3 or TRBV12-4 to TRBJ2-1; 8 nucleotides align to TRBD1. This receptor was identified in an adult who was a healthcare worker with PCR-confirmed SARS-CoV-2 infection or an uninfected control (not recorded which). Sequencing was performed on whole blood. The CDR3 DNA follows: TGTGCCAGCAGCCCCGGACAGGGTAGGTTCGGGGAGCAGTTCTTC. It encodes CASSPGQGRFGEQFF.